This T cell receptor beta chain derives from a study of response to subunit inactivated influenza vaccine. A single record per CDR3 protein comes from TCRdb applying MiXCR to the RT-PCR reads. The sample carries hundreds of thousands of distinct CDR3 sequences, approximately 15% recorded once. Here the sequenced sample was PBMCs from blood, taken 14 days before vaccination. The sequence came from a man aged 50 to 60 who received an inactivated influenza vaccine.

The CDR3 DNA reads TGTGCCAGCAGTTTATCGATCCACAATGAGCAGTTCTTC. It translates to CASSLSIHNEQFF. V gene TRBV27 combines with J gene TRBJ2-1; no clear D. Trimming stripped 0 bases from V and 5 bases from J, with 5 bases between. This CDR3 region has 13 residues. Germline CDR1 is MNHEY and CDR2 is SMNVEV (reference sequence).